This T cell receptor beta chain was documented in a study of T cell repertoires in cytomegalovirus infection (dated by TCRdb to the late 2010s). Background on the whole study: The HLA type of each donor mattered for the analysis, because public TCR beta signatures pointed to carriage of CMV infection along with the matching HLA type.

From the cysteine through the phenylalanine, the CDR3 covers 12 amino acids. The only DNA kept is the CDR3, 36 bases in frame from the first base. V is trimmed back by 5 bases and J by 5 bases, and the junction contains 3 bases that no gene match accounts for. The listed sequencing device is Illumina HiSeq 1500. TCRdb reprocessing: public reads trimmed at Q25 with fastp, clones called with MiXCR, in-frame beta chains kept. Duplicate CDR3 protein sequences are folded into a single record with the most common DNA and genes. The sample data list about 250,000 distinct CDR3 sequences, and over 15% of these were observed just once. The top ten constitute roughly 50% of the sample. The full study reports these points: Cumulative frequency of public TCR beta family members discriminated carriers of CMV infection plus the relevant HLA type in this cohort and an independent approximately 350-donor cohort. The ex vivo response was dominated by HLA-C-restricted CMV-specific TCR beta clonotypes, which also provided the single most frequent clonotype in two of eight donors.

This clonotype has at least ten counts. No cognate antigen has been identified for it. No base qualities exist here, and no much larger clone lies one base off it. The receptor chain draws on TRBV12-3 or TRBV12-4 and TRBJ2-7; the junction holds 7 bases that match TRBD1. The sequenced sample consisted of CD8+ T cells from PBMCs. This receptor was obtained from a human donor in good health (CMV status not recorded). Some clones in this sample may be carry-over from other donors' samples. The CDR3 reads CASSRQGNEQYF. The bases are TGTGCCAGCAGTCGACAGGGCAACGAGCAGTACTTC.